The T cell receptor beta chain described here comes from a study of blood T cell repertoires in COVID-19. In the source study's methods: Nucleated cell counts were estimated from reference gene primer amplification. Clones were read by immunoSEQ multiplex PCR, and TCRdb kept only the in-frame ones, dropping some. The V and J calls and clone size are taken from that table; D and trimming were inferred from the DNA. The table includes about 310,000 clones, around 92% detected once. V shed 5 bases and J 2 bases; nucleotides not matched to a gene: 8. The CDR3 covers 15 residues. From germline, CDR1 is MNHEY and CDR2 SMNVEV (reference sequence).

This sequence joins TRBV27 and TRBJ1-2; 7 bases align to TRBD1. Material for sequencing was PBMCs or T cells enriched from blood (not recorded which). This sequence originates from a woman in her twenties or thirties who had recovered from COVID-19. CDR3 protein: CASSLTGTANYGYTF. The CDR3 DNA is TGTGCCAGCAGTCTTACCGGGACAGCCAACTATGGCTACACCTTC.